This TCR beta chain was identified during a study of metastatic and nonmetastatic thyroid tumors. CDR1 is KGHSH, CDR2 LQKENI, per germline. The CDR3 sequence is 13 residues long. TCRdb re-called the PCR reads via MiXCR. The sample has approximately 20,000 clones, over 25% seen once. Thyroid surgery was preceded by no treatment in any patient. In its sample, this clone is medium-sized. Relative to the germline gene, one junction end is altered; a read error may explain this. The chain carries TRBV18 and TRBJ1-4; D call uncertain. This sequence originates from a female donor with papillary thyroid cancer or a benign thyroid nodule (not recorded which). Some clones in this sample may be carry-over from other donors' samples. Material: adjacent normal tissue. The CDR3 coding sequence is TGTGCCAGCTCACCAACTCCTAACGAAAAACTGTTTTTT. This sequence encodes CASSPTPNEKLFF.